This record looks at one T cell receptor (beta chain) sequence and its context. There is no known antigen for this receptor. No much larger clonotype is one base removed from it; base qualities were not supplied. Other nucleotide sequences in the sample specify the same CDR3. The sample's time point label is to be understood as: about 28 days (+/-7) after the second vaccine dose. AZD1222 recipients given second doses at about 4 weeks or at about 12 weeks were pooled, since spike-specific TCR depth and breadth were not found to differ between the two schedules. Vaccinee samples came from UK trials COV001 and COV002, including a single-blind randomized controlled phase 2/3 trial of AZD1222 (ChAdOx1 nCoV-19) in healthy adults. Trial participant PBMC samples were collected at day 0 and day 28 after the second dose for TCRbeta chain sequencing. The CDR3 regions of human TCRbeta chains were analyzed by immunosequencing. Regarding the original processing steps: TCRs in the repertoires were compared against a reference library of SARS-CoV-2-specific TCRs that had been generated with the MIRA antigen-specificity platform. Breadth was defined as the fraction of unique TCRs that were SARS-CoV-2-associated, and depth was defined as the fraction of total T cells that were SARS-CoV-2-associated. Using the MIRA data, every spike-specific TCR was mapped to the spike region that the TCR reacted to and assigned to either a CD4 or a CD8 class. Log10-transformed breadth and depth values were compared by one-way ANOVA with Sidak's multiple comparisons tests. This immuneACCESS table, as held by TCRdb, lists in-frame sequences with V and J called but not all clones. Of the missing ones, under half trace to an unresolved V gene in checked studies; the others have no known cause. The D gene and trimming were derived from the DNA, and the V and J assignments and clone size from that table. This sample has 100,000 to 150,000 clones in its table, and around 89% of those were observed once. The ten largest clones capture 7.1% of the sample.

This specimen belongs to a study of T cell responses to AZD1222 COVID-19 vaccine (dated by TCRdb to about 2021). Broadly, across the study: TCR sequencing was performed for more than 230 trial participants, of whom about 200 were given two doses of AZD1222 and some 26 were given two doses of MenACWY control vaccine. Enrollment into the trials was organized by age into subgroups of 18-55, 56-69 and 70-plus years, and those subgroups contained roughly 160, 29 and 62 TCR-sequenced participants, respectively.

The CDR3 covers 11 residues, taking in both the cysteine and the phenylalanine. Kept here is only the CDR3 DNA, which spans 33 bases and is read in frame from base 1. Based on the germline V gene, the CDR1 and CDR2 sequences are SGHDT and YYEEEE. Cut back by 2 bases and 0 bases, the V and J ends lie 0 bases apart. The paper as a whole reports these results and caveats: The vaccine-associated CD4 TCRs covered the entire spike protein, and the dominant responses fell in regions 160-218 and 743-854. After two AZD1222 doses, spike-specific TCR breadth and depth were significantly higher than at day 0 and than in MenACWY recipients. Reportedly, close to half of the unique spike-specific TCRs recognized epitopes lying outside the regions that are mutated in the B.1.351 and B.1.1.7 variants. Conclusions about previously exposed vaccinees are limited because only a handful of AZD1222 recipients were SARS-CoV-2 seropositive at baseline. Because no samples from the day 14 peak response were available, repertoires could be characterized only after the peak T cell response. The 56-69-year group was small, and its depth increase did not reach significance, likely because of low power. Most participants were white British and females outnumbered males, and the authors suggested that clonal diversity may have been underestimated.

The V gene is TRBV5-6 and the J gene is TRBJ2-7; the D gene remains uncertain. Here the sequenced sample was peripheral blood, taken 28 days after the second AZD1222 dose. This receptor was obtained from an adult who received the AZD1222 COVID-19 vaccine. The DNA sequence follows: TGTGCCAGCAGCTTCTCCTACGAGCAGTACTTC. The resulting protein is CASSFSYEQYF.